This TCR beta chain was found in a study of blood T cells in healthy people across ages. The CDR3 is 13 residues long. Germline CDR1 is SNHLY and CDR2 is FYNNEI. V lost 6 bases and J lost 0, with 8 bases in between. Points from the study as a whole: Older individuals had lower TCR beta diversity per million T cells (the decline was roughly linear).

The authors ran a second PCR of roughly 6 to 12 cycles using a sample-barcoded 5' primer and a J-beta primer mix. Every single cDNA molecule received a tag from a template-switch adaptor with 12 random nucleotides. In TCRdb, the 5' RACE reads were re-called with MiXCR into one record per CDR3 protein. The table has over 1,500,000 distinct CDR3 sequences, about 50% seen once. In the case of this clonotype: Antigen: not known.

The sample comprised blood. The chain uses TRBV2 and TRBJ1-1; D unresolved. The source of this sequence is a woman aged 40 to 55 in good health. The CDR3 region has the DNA TGTGCCAGCAGCCGGCCAGTGAACACTGAAGCTTTCTTT. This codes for CASSRPVNTEAFF.